The source of this T cell receptor (beta chain) is a study of blood T cells in healthy people across ages. Findings and limits, study-wide: A conclusive naive versus antigen-experienced comparison was prevented by the unsorted PBMCs.

V dropped 1 base and J dropped 5 bases, with 10 bases sitting between them. This CDR3 spans 14 amino acids. Germline-derived CDR1 and CDR2 are SGHAT and FQNNGV. Details on this clonotype: Its specificity is unknown.

A J-beta primer mix and a sample-barcoded 5' primer were used in a second PCR of roughly 7 to 12 cycles. MiXCR, run by TCRdb on the 5' RACE reads, gives a single entry per CDR3 protein. Here the sample spans approximately 700,000 distinct CDR3 sequences, about a third being singletons. This rearrangement joins TRBV11-2 to TRBJ2-3; possible D gene TRBD2, 5 bases. The sequencing sample was made of blood. This TCR came from a woman aged 80 or over in good health. For the CDR3, the DNA is TGTGCCAGCAGCTTAGGGAGGTCCCTAGATACGCAGTATTTT. Translating gives CASSLGRSLDTQYF.